The next 18 T cell receptor beta chains were all read from a single sample in a study of T cells in Graves' hyperthyroidism and ophthalmopathy. There were TCR beta CDR3 regions amplified from RNA transcripts. A first-round RT-PCR of the TCR CDR3 used the HTBI primer set. MiXCR, applied by TCRdb to the multiplex PCR reads, yields one record per CDR3 protein. This table has 250,000 to 300,000 distinct CDR3 sequences, roughly 14% appearing once. The sequenced sample was blood. Receptors were obtained from a woman aged 40 to 49 with Graves' hyperthyroidism that later progressed to Graves' ophthalmopathy.

This clonotype was picked up many times. This chain uses TRBV7-2 with TRBJ1-4; D is uncertain. Germline CDR1 reads SGHTA; CDR2 reads FQGNSA. The V gene lost 3 bases and the J gene lost 2 bases, with 7 bases spanning the gap. The CDR3 extends over 14 amino acids. DNA of the CDR3: TGTGCCAGCAGCTTCAGAGGGACTAATGAAAAACTGTTTTTT. Its protein is CASSFRGTNEKLFF.

This clonotype was recorded at least ten times. V is TRBV28 and J is TRBJ1-4; perhaps TRBD1 as D (5 bases). This CDR3 region has 13 residues. Trimming removed 7 bases from V and 9 bases from J, with 15 bases in between. Germline CDR1 reads MDHEN; CDR2 reads SYDVKM. For the CDR3, the DNA is TGTGCCAGCACCCATTCGGGGCATAAAAAACTGTTTTTT. It is translated as CASTHSGHKKLFF.

This clonotype occurred many times. The CDR3 DNA reads TGTGCCAGCAGTCTAGAGGGGACAACGGGGCAGTTCTTC. This sequence encodes CASSLEGTTGQFF. The chain combines TRBV2 with TRBJ2-1; TRBD1 is a possible D gene (6 bases). The CDR3 is 13 amino acids. Germline V gives CDR1 SNHLY, CDR2 FYNNEI. V lost 5 bases, J lost 12 bases, and 17 bases lay in between.

This clonotype has only a few counts. The chain recombines TRBV27 with TRBJ2-1; 10 nucleotides match TRBD1. The CDR3 consists of 16 residues. Germline CDR1 is MNHEY and CDR2 is SMNVEV (reference sequence). J gave up 8 bases and V 0 bases, and 7 bases lay outside the gene matches. This CDR3 is CASSLSYGTGAHEQFF. CDR3 bases: TGTGCCAGCAGTTTATCGTACGGGACAGGGGCCCATGAGCAGTTCTTC.

This clonotype was found many times. V usage is TRBV20-1 and J usage is TRBJ2-3; no firm D call. Germline V gene data show CDR1 as DFQATT and CDR2 as SNEGSKA (reference sequence). Deletions cut 7 bases from V and 2 bases from J, with 13 bases between. There are 13 residues in the CDR3. The DNA of the CDR3 is TGCAGTGAACACAGTGGGCTCACAGATACGCAGTATTTT. Protein product: CSEHSGLTDTQYF.

J is TRBJ2-5 and V is TRBV13; 8 nucleotides agree with TRBD2. Germline-derived CDR1 and CDR2 are PRHDT and FYEKMQ (reference sequence). V lost 5 bases to trimming and J lost 5 bases; unmatched junction nucleotides: 10. CDR3 length equals 15 residues. The CDR3 nucleotides are TGTGCCAGCAGCACCGGGGGGGGACCCACGGAGACCCAGTACTTC. It yields the protein CASSTGGGPTETQYF.

This clonotype was seen ten or more times. DNA for the CDR3: TGTGCCAGCAGCAGTACAGGCGAGCAGTACTTC. Its protein product is CASSSTGEQYF. The genes are TRBV9 and TRBJ2-7; D perhaps matches TRBD1 (5 bases). The CDR3 loop spans 11 amino acids. CDR1 is SGDLS and CDR2 is YYNGEE in the germline V gene. Trimming pared 4 bases from V and 6 bases from J, leaving 8 bases between.

On this clonotype: A much larger clone differs from this one at a single base, so this may be a read error. The rearrangement joins TRBV11-2 to TRBJ2-7, with D uncertain. Trimming cost V 1 base and J 2 bases, with 9 bases left between them. CDR1 is SGHAT, CDR2 FQNNGV, per germline. The CDR3 extends over 14 amino acids. The CDR3 sequence: CASSLGPSAYEQYF. Here the CDR3 DNA reads TGTGCCAGCAGCTTAGGCCCCAGCGCCTACGAGCAGTACTTC.

This clonotype was detected only a few times. The V call is TRBV5-1, the J call TRBJ1-2; tentative D call: TRBD1 (6 bases). The germline CDR1 and CDR2 sequences are SGHRS and YFSETQ. V was cut by 0 bases and J by 8 bases, with 14 bases left in between. The CDR3 covers 14 residues. The CDR3 reads CASSLERGGGGYTF. The CDR3 DNA reads as TGCGCCAGCAGCTTGGAGCGTGGAGGGGGGGGCTACACCTTC. Drawing the rest from reference TRBV5-1 and TRBJ1-2, the complete variable domain is KAGVTQTPRYLIKTRGQQVTLSCSPISGHRSVSWYQQTPGQGLQFLFEYFSETQRNKGNFPGRFSGRQFSNSRSEMNVSTLELGDSALYLCASSLERGGGGYTFGSGTRLTVV.

This clonotype has ten or more counts. The gene calls are TRBV28 and TRBJ2-7; possibly TRBD1 for D (6 bases). The CDR3 contains 14 residues. The V end was cut by 6 bases, the J end by 3 bases, with 15 bases between. Germline V gives CDR1 MDHEN, CDR2 SYDVKM. This CDR3 is CASRPLQGHYEQYF. CDR3 coding DNA: TGTGCCAGCAGACCATTACAGGGCCACTACGAGCAGTACTTC. The entire variable domain, with the rest obtained from reference TRBV28 and TRBJ2-7, is as follows: DVKVTQSSRYLVKRTGEKVFLECVQDMDHENMFWYRQDPGLGLRLIYFSYDVKMKEKGDIPEGYSVSREKKERFSLILESASTNQTSMYLCASRPLQGHYEQYFGPGTRLTVT.

This clonotype was recorded many times. This chain links TRBV6-2 or TRBV6-3 with TRBJ2-7, with D perhaps matching TRBD1 (5 bases). Germline CDR1 MNHEY, CDR2 SVGEGT. Trimming left V 5 bases short and J 3 bases short, with 20 bases between. CDR3 size: 16 residues. The CDR3 sequence: CASSHHDSHSHYEQYF. CDR3 in DNA: TGTGCCAGCAGTCACCATGACAGTCATTCTCACTACGAGCAGTACTTC.

This clonotype was seen at least ten times. This sequence joins TRBV12-3 or TRBV12-4 and TRBJ2-2; tentatively, D is TRBD2 (6 bases). The CDR3 extends over 13 amino acids. V dropped 7 bases and J dropped 6 bases, with 12 bases sitting between them. This CDR3 reads CASTGGTPGELFF. The DNA for the CDR3 is TGTGCCAGCACCGGAGGGACCCCCGGGGAGCTGTTTTTT.

This clonotype has a handful of counts. The V and J genes are TRBV20-1 and TRBJ2-7; 10 bases agree with TRBD2. The length of the CDR3 is 15 residues. Trimming took 1 base from V and 4 from J; bases not matched to a gene: 7. Germline V lookup: CDR1 DFQATT, CDR2 SNEGSKA (reference sequence). The CDR3 region has the DNA TGCAGTGCTAGAGTGCCGGGACTAGCGTCGTACGAGCAGTACTTC. This codes for CSARVPGLASYEQYF.

This clonotype was observed a handful of times. The CDR3 DNA follows: TGTGCCAGCAGTTCCCGGAAGGGGACCTACGAGCAGTACTTC. Protein: CASSSRKGTYEQYF. The chain has TRBV6-5 and TRBJ2-7; perhaps TRBD1 as D (5 bases). The CDR3 spans 14 residues. The germline CDR1 and CDR2 sequences are MNHEY and SVGAGI. V was clipped by 4 bases and J by 2 bases, with 12 bases between them.

The rearrangement links TRBV28 to TRBJ2-3, with 12 bases that match TRBD2. Germline V lookup: CDR1 MDHEN, CDR2 SYDVKM. Trimming took 3 bases from V and 4 from J; bases not matched to a gene: 5. This CDR3 contains 16 residues. DNA for the CDR3: TGTGCCAGCAGTTTCTGGACTAGCGGGAACGCAGATACGCAGTATTTT. It specifies CASSFWTSGNADTQYF.

This clonotype was counted ten times or more. The chain couples TRBV28 to TRBJ2-7; 9 nucleotides match TRBD1. The CDR3 covers 15 residues. V shed 5 bases, J shed 6 bases, and the junction held 11 bases outside the gene matches. Germline V lookup: CDR1 MDHEN, CDR2 SYDVKM. Here the CDR3 DNA reads TGTGCCAGCAGTGCCAGTGGGACAGGGTATTCCGAGCAGTACTTC. Translated, it gives CASSASGTGYSEQYF.

This clonotype occurred many times. This chain connects TRBV7-3 to TRBJ1-1; no firm D call. This CDR3 region has 13 residues. Trimming removed 5 bases at V and 2 bases at J, with 9 bases between. Germline V gene lookup returns CDR1 SGHTA and CDR2 FQGTGA. Here the CDR3 reads CASSAQSNTEAFF. In DNA form, the CDR3 reads TGTGCCAGCAGCGCACAGAGCAACACTGAAGCTTTCTTT.

This clonotype came up a few times. The gene calls are TRBV5-1 and TRBJ1-1; D is possibly TRBD1 (5 bases). The V end lost 0 bases, the J end lost 0 bases, and 9 bases lay between the germline ends. The CDR3 runs 15 residues. The germline V gene encodes CDR1 SGHRS and CDR2 YFSETQ. The CDR3 loop is CASSLVPGLNTEAFF. The CDR3 DNA reads TGCGCCAGCAGCTTGGTCCCAGGGCTGAACACTGAAGCTTTCTTT. The complete variable domain, with remaining parts taken from reference TRBV5-1 and TRBJ1-1, reads KAGVTQTPRYLIKTRGQQVTLSCSPISGHRSVSWYQQTPGQGLQFLFEYFSETQRNKGNFPGRFSGRQFSNSRSEMNVSTLELGDSALYLCASSLVPGLNTEAFFGQGTRLTVV.